Shown below are 30 T cell receptor beta chains from a single sample sequenced in a study of CD8 T cells in Susac syndrome. cDNA came from roughly 0.5 to 1 ug RNA primed by random hexamers. TCRdb redid the calling of the immunoSEQ multiplex PCR reads with MiXCR, one entry per CDR3 protein. The sample carries about 73,000 distinct CDR3 sequences, over 85% recorded once. The material sequenced was CD8+ T cells from PBMCs. The receptor source for this set is a human donor with multiple sclerosis.

This clonotype was seen just once. The rearrangement joins TRBV5-6 to TRBJ1-2; D is unresolved. CDR3 length: 15 residues. Per germline, CDR1 SGHDT and CDR2 YYEEEE. V was shortened by 5 bases and J by 9 bases, with 23 bases between the two germline ends. CDR3 sequence reads: CASRHRASSVRSYTF. In DNA form, the CDR3 reads TGTGCCAGCAGGCATCGGGCCTCCTCTGTTCGGAGCTACACCTTC. Looking up the rest from reference TRBV5-6 and TRBJ1-2 gives the full variable domain: DAGVTQSPTHLIKTRGQQVTLRCSPKSGHDTVSWYQQALGQGPQFIFQYYEEEERQRGNFPDRFSGHQFPNYSSELNVNALLLGDSALYLCASRHRASSVRSYTFGSGTRLTVV.

The CDR3 DNA follows: TGTGCCAGCAGCGGCGGACTAGCGGGGAGCACAGATACGCAGTATTTT. As protein: CASSGGLAGSTDTQYF. The chain uses TRBV5-6 and TRBJ2-3, with TRBD2 identical over 12 bases. The CDR3 runs to 16 residues. Trimming removed 4 bases from V and 0 bases from J; junction bases left unmatched: 3. Germline CDR1 and CDR2: SGHDT and YYEEEE.

The chain uses TRBV4-1 and TRBJ2-5; D unclear. Germline V gene sequence: CDR1 MGHRA, CDR2 YSYEKL. V was clipped by 0 bases and J by 0 bases, with 5 bases between them. The CDR3 is made up of 14 amino acids. In DNA form, the CDR3 reads TGCGCCAGCAGCCAAGAGGGCAACCAAGAGACCCAGTACTTC. It yields the protein CASSQEGNQETQYF.

The chain uses TRBV19 and TRBJ1-1; 9 bases agree with TRBD1. The J segment lost 0 bases and the V segment lost 6 bases, leaving 5 bases of the junction unmatched. CDR3 length: 15 amino acids. In germline, CDR1 is LNHDA, CDR2 SQIVND (reference sequence). The CDR3 protein is CASSPDRGLNTEAFF. The CDR3 DNA follows: TGTGCCAGTAGCCCGGACAGGGGTTTGAACACTGAAGCTTTCTTT.

This chain links TRBV27 with TRBJ2-7; 11 positions match TRBD2. The ends lost 5 bases at V and 3 bases at J; junction bases unmatched: 3. CDR3 size: 14 residues. The germline CDR1 and CDR2 sequences are MNHEY and SMNVEV (reference sequence). CDR3 sequence: CASSAGTSGYEQYF. CDR3 DNA sequence: TGTGCCAGCAGTGCCGGGACTAGCGGCTACGAGCAGTACTTC.

The CDR3 here is CASSQDPKPGQDNYGYTF. CDR3 sequence (DNA): TGCGCCAGCAGCCAAGATCCTAAGCCGGGACAGGATAACTATGGCTACACCTTC. The chain uses TRBV4-1 and TRBJ1-2, with 8 bases fitting TRBD1. This CDR3 spans 18 amino acids. J was trimmed by 1 base and V by 0 bases; bases with no gene match: 10. CDR1 is MGHRA, CDR2 YSYEKL, per germline.

This clonotype was detected once. The chain uses TRBV5-8 and TRBJ2-7, with 8 positions matching TRBD1. Germline V gives CDR1 SGHTS, CDR2 YDEGEE. This CDR3 spans 12 amino acids. The J segment lost 5 bases and the V segment lost 4 bases, leaving 2 bases of the junction unmatched. CDR3 bases: TGTGCCAGCAGCGCGGACAGGGACGAGCAGTACTTC. Encoded protein: CASSADRDEQYF.

This clonotype was counted a few times. The J gene is TRBJ1-1, the V gene TRBV7-2; weak D call: TRBD1 (6 bases). V shed 0 bases and J shed 5 bases, with 13 bases lying between them. In germline, CDR1 is SGHTA, CDR2 FQGNSA. This CDR3 has 15 residues. The CDR3 reads CASSLAKQGLTEAFF. Here the CDR3 DNA reads TGTGCCAGCAGCTTAGCGAAACAGGGTCTTACTGAAGCTTTCTTT.

The V and J genes are TRBV7-8 and TRBJ1-2, with D maybe TRBD1 (6 bases). Germline assignment: CDR1 SGHVS and CDR2 FQNEAQ. V was trimmed by 1 base and J by 4 bases, leaving 19 bases between them. The CDR3 consists of 17 residues. The CDR3 reads CASSLGRTALVPYGYTF. Here the CDR3 DNA reads TGTGCCAGCAGCTTAGGGAGGACAGCACTCGTCCCCTATGGCTACACCTTC.

The chain is built from TRBV2 and TRBJ2-7; D is possibly TRBD2 (5 bases). The CDR3 has 13 amino acids. Germline CDR1 SNHLY, CDR2 FYNNEI. The V end lost 4 bases, the J end lost 3 bases, and 10 bases lay between the germline ends. The CDR3 loop is CASSGTGGYEQYF. The DNA for the CDR3 is TGTGCCAGCAGTGGGACTGGAGGCTACGAGCAGTACTTC.

The chain is built from TRBV9 and TRBJ1-2; 9 bases line up with TRBD1. Per the germline V gene, CDR1 is SGDLS and CDR2 is YYNGEE. The V and J ends lost 4 bases and 5 bases, in that order; junction bases with no gene match: 6. This CDR3 is built from 14 residues. CDR3 amino acids: CASSLGQGTYGYTF. In DNA form, the CDR3 reads TGTGCCAGCAGCCTCGGACAGGGGACGTATGGCTACACCTTC.

The chain couples TRBV27 to TRBJ2-1; 7 bases are shared with TRBD1. V was clipped by 5 bases and J by 2 bases; unmatched bases: 6. Germline CDR1 and CDR2: MNHEY and SMNVEV (reference sequence). The CDR3 loop spans 15 amino acids. The CDR3 sequence is CASSPRQGTYNEQFF. The CDR3 nucleotides read TGTGCCAGCAGTCCCCGACAGGGTACCTACAATGAGCAGTTCTTC.

The chain recombines TRBV15 with TRBJ2-7; D perhaps matches TRBD2 (5 bases). Germline values: CDR1 LNHNV, CDR2 YYDKDF (reference sequence). V was trimmed by 5 bases and J by 3 bases, leaving 11 bases between them. The CDR3 consists of 13 residues. The CDR3: CATSSGLIYEQYF. DNA of the CDR3: TGTGCCACCAGCTCCGGACTGATCTACGAGCAGTACTTC.

This chain links TRBV19 with TRBJ2-1; TRBD1 matches 8 bases. After removal of 5 bases from V and 6 bases from J, the junction contained 3 bases not matched to a gene. Looked up from germline, CDR1 is LNHDA and CDR2 is SQIVND (reference sequence). This CDR3 is built from 13 residues. CDR3 protein: CASSAGQVNEQFF. In nucleotides, the CDR3 is TGTGCCAGTAGTGCGGGACAGGTCAATGAGCAGTTCTTC.

The V gene is TRBV7-9, the J gene TRBJ1-2; D may be TRBD1 (5 bases). Germline V lookup: CDR1 SEHNR, CDR2 FQNEAQ (reference sequence). This CDR3 is built from 13 residues. The V end was cut by 4 bases, the J end by 6 bases, with 12 bases between. CDR3 sequence (DNA): TGTGCCAGCAGCTCCAGGGTTCAGGATGGCTACACCTTC. The encoded protein is CASSSRVQDGYTF.

The J gene is TRBJ1-2, the V gene TRBV27, with a weak D call TRBD1 (5 bases). The CDR3 is 13 residues long. Germline loops: CDR1 MNHEY, CDR2 SMNVEV (reference sequence). V lost 0 bases and J 8 bases, leaving 10 bases between the germline ends. The CDR3 DNA follows: TGTGCCAGCAGTTTATCGGTCGGGGGAGGCTACACCTTC. Its translation: CASSLSVGGGYTF.

The gene calls are TRBV18 and TRBJ1-5; D unresolved. The germline V gene encodes CDR1 KGHSH and CDR2 LQKENI. The CDR3 has 14 residues. V lost 6 bases to trimming and J lost 2 bases, with 11 bases between them. The CDR3 protein is CASSRDTGNQPQHF. The CDR3 DNA is TGTGCCAGCTCGCGTGACACGGGCAATCAGCCCCAGCATTTT.

The chain couples TRBV5-6 to TRBJ1-5; the match to TRBD1 covers 8 bases. The CDR3 has 15 residues. The germline CDR1 and CDR2 sequences are SGHDT and YYEEEE. V gave up 4 bases and J gave up 1 base; unmatched junction bases: 4. The CDR3 sequence is CASSPRTGSNQPQHF. The CDR3 DNA reads as TGTGCCAGCAGCCCGAGGACAGGGAGCAATCAGCCCCAGCATTTT.

This chain links TRBV12-5 with TRBJ2-7; D is uncertain. The CDR3 contains 13 residues. Germline V gene sequence: CDR1 LGHNT, CDR2 FRNRAP. Trimming pared 5 bases from V and 3 bases from J, leaving 11 bases between. CDR3 in amino acids: CASGPPPGYEQYF. DNA for the CDR3: TGTGCTAGTGGTCCCCCCCCGGGCTACGAGCAGTACTTC. Filled out from reference TRBV12-5 and TRBJ2-7, the complete variable domain reads DARVTQTPRHKVTEMGQEVTMRCQPILGHNTVFWYRQTMMQGLELLAYFRNRAPLDDSGMPKDRFSAEMPDATLATLKIQPSEPRDSAVYFCASGPPPGYEQYFGPGTRLTVT.

The CDR3 spells CASRLAGNYEQYF. For the CDR3, the DNA is TGTGCCAGCAGACTAGCGGGAAACTACGAGCAGTACTTC. The chain recombines TRBV27 with TRBJ2-7; TRBD2 matches at 10 bases. The CDR3 contains 13 residues. The V and J ends lost 6 bases and 3 bases, in that order; junction bases with no gene match: 2. The germline V gene has CDR1 MNHEY and CDR2 SMNVEV (reference sequence).

V and J are TRBV10-3 and TRBJ2-5; weak D call: TRBD1 (5 bases). V lost 3 bases and J 4 bases, leaving 6 bases between the germline ends. Germline CDR1 is ENHRY and CDR2 is SYGVKD. CDR3 length equals 12 residues. CDR3 sequence reads: CAISDRGETQYF. The CDR3 DNA reads TGTGCCATCAGTGATAGGGGAGAGACCCAGTACTTC.

The J gene is TRBJ2-7, the V gene TRBV7-2, with 8 bases fitting TRBD2. Germline CDR1 and CDR2: SGHTA and FQGNSA. Losses at the gene ends were 8 bases for V and 2 bases for J; bases not matched to a gene: 11. The CDR3 extends over 15 amino acids. The CDR3 region is CASEPGGRTTYEQYF. CDR3 sequence (DNA): TGTGCCAGCGAACCCGGCGGGAGGACGACCTACGAGCAGTACTTC.

In this sample, this clonotype turned up once. The chain combines TRBV19 with TRBJ2-7; a possible D gene is TRBD1 (6 bases). Looked up from germline, CDR1 is LNHDA and CDR2 is SQIVND (reference sequence). The CDR3 sequence is 13 residues long. The V end was cut by 5 bases, the J end by 4 bases, with 12 bases between. CDR3 nucleotides: TGTGCCAGTAGTTCCGCGACAGGTTACGAGCAGTACTTC. Its translation is CASSSATGYEQYF.

This clonotype showed up just once. The V call is TRBV10-1, the J call TRBJ2-7; D may be TRBD1 (6 bases). Trimming cost V 2 bases and J 2 bases, with 19 bases left between them. Germline V gene data show CDR1 as WNHNN and CDR2 as SYGVQD (reference sequence). The CDR3 spans 17 residues. The chain's CDR3 is CASSERPTGRGAYEQYF. CDR3 nucleotide sequence: TGCGCCAGCAGTGAGCGACCAACTGGCAGGGGCGCCTACGAGCAGTACTTC.

This clonotype showed up just once. This chain links TRBV6-5 with TRBJ2-7; 7 bases match TRBD2. Trimming at V came to 6 bases and at J to 2 bases, leaving 7 bases not matched to a gene. Germline CDR1 and CDR2: MNHEY and SVGAGI. CDR3 length: 14 amino acids. The CDR3: CASSPGTNPYEQYF. DNA for the CDR3: TGTGCCAGCAGCCCCGGGACTAACCCCTACGAGCAGTACTTC.

This clonotype showed up just once. This chain uses TRBV29-1 with TRBJ1-1; a possible D gene is TRBD1 (5 bases). V was trimmed by 3 bases and J by 5 bases, leaving 19 bases between them. Germline assignment: CDR1 SQVTM and CDR2 ANQGSEA. The CDR3 runs 15 residues. The CDR3 is CSVENARGPRTEAFF. The CDR3 coding sequence is TGCAGCGTTGAGAATGCCCGGGGCCCTCGGACTGAAGCTTTCTTT.

The chain uses TRBV7-9 and TRBJ2-7; TRBD1 aligns across 9 bases. Losses at the gene ends were 5 bases for V and 2 bases for J; bases not matched to a gene: 4. The germline V gene has CDR1 SEHNR and CDR2 FQNEAQ (reference sequence). The CDR3 loop spans 14 amino acids. CDR3 amino acids: CASSAQGAPYEQYF. The CDR3 coding sequence is TGTGCCAGCAGCGCACAGGGGGCCCCCTACGAGCAGTACTTC.

The rearrangement uses TRBV29-1 and TRBJ2-2; the D is unclear. The CDR3 sequence is 13 residues long. The V end was cut by 6 bases, the J end by 0 bases, with 8 bases between. The germline gives CDR1 SQVTM, CDR2 ANQGSEA. The CDR3: CSVWGTNTGELFF. DNA for the CDR3: TGCAGCGTCTGGGGTACGAACACCGGGGAGCTGTTTTTT.

This sequence joins TRBV27 and TRBJ2-7, with D tentatively TRBD1 (5 bases). Germline V gene data show CDR1 as MNHEY and CDR2 as SMNVEV (reference sequence). V lost 6 bases and J lost 6, with 24 bases in between. The CDR3 runs to 16 residues. CDR3 residues: CASRPPGGAILSEQYF. CDR3 nucleotide sequence: TGTGCCAGCAGACCCCCAGGTGGGGCTATTCTCTCCGAGCAGTACTTC.

J is TRBJ2-7 and V is TRBV5-1; 8 bases are shared with TRBD1. Germline V gene lookup returns CDR1 SGHRS and CDR2 YFSETQ. This CDR3 contains 14 residues. After removal of 4 bases from V and 4 bases from J, the junction contained 7 bases not matched to a gene. The DNA of the CDR3 is TGCGCCAGCAGCGCGGACAGGGCTCAGTACGAGCAGTACTTC. This gives the protein CASSADRAQYEQYF.